This TCR beta chain appears in the sequencing data of a study of molecular identifiers for immune sequencing clone quantification (dated by TCRdb to 2017 to 2018). At the level of the whole study: In a replicate experiment, RNA from about 19,000 or 110,000 naive CD8 T cells was split into five aliquots, four of which were sequenced. This methods study benchmarked molecular-identifier clustering-based TCR repertoire sequencing (MIDCIRS) and TCR RNA copy counting, using CD8 T cells to do so. The paper as a whole reports these results and caveats: Even against a background of 750,000 to 1,000,000 naive CD8 T cells, spiked-in Jurkat TCR RNA amounting to a single cell's worth was reported to be detectable. Spiked-in Jurkat TCR RNA (10 copies' worth), which is not part of the donor repertoire, was contained in the naive libraries. In CMV-specific effector cells, over 97% of molecules were held by clones above 20 RNA copies, whereas under 1% of molecules were held by such clones in naive cells. Modeling gave roughly 2.9 recovered TCR RNA copies per cell versus around 9.9 by digital PCR, implying around 30% capture efficiency. When barcode sub-clustering was left out, chimeric consensus sequences inflated TCR diversity, with chimeras reaching as high as 47%. Highly expanded clone sizes could be underestimated because identical TCR molecules may share a barcode.

The library was obtained by PCR. Instrument used: NextSeq 500. Preparation of bulk TCR libraries followed a previously described approach, with the TCR primers listed in Table S5. Total RNA was purified with the Qiagen AllPrep DNA/RNA kit. Before any analysis, reads coming from multiple sequencing runs of the same library were combined into one pool. The original pipeline was this. Reads were retained only if their TCR constant sequence matched exactly, and those retained reads were trimmed to 150 nt and grouped according to their 12-nt molecular barcodes. Reads in each barcode group were sub-clustered using a 15% Levenshtein threshold, and a quality-weighted consensus sequence was built for each RNA molecule. Non-functional sequences were filtered out, along with any lower-count sequence sitting one edit away from another sequence. Based on fitting two negative binomial distributions, any barcode sub-cluster with under 20% of the maximum read count was discarded. TCRdb reworked the public reads: Q25 trimming with fastp, MiXCR clone assembly, productive beta chains retained. For every CDR3 protein sequence, its rows merge into one entry that carries the most common genes and DNA. TCRdb assigned the V and J calls; the authors' analysis was not used. The sample table contains tens of thousands of distinct CDR3 sequences; only one count was recorded for just over 35% of them. The leading ten clones occupy approximately 4.2% of the sample.

Naive CD8 T cell libraries were made from around 18,000 to 910,000 sorted cells using 10%, 30% or 50% of purified RNA. On a BD FACSAria II, naive CD8 T cells were FACS-sorted as CD8+CD4-CCR7+CD45RA+ and collected into RLT Plus buffer. Roughly ten TCR copies' worth of Jurkat RNA were spiked into roughly 19,000-1,000,000 naive CD8 T cell samples to test detection sensitivity. CD8 T cells were enriched using RosetteSep CD8+ T Cell Enrichment Cocktail and Ficoll-Paque, and the enriched cells then underwent ACK red cell lysis. Worth noting for this clonotype: Its antigen is unknown. Base-call qualities are not available, and no considerably larger clone is one nucleotide away.

The receptor was isolated from a human donor in good health. Some libraries in this study had Jurkat cell RNA spiked in. Sequenced sample: naive CD8+ T cells from blood, with Jurkat cell RNA spiked in. In the paper's terms, the cell subset or site label means: FACS-sorted CD8+CD4-CCR7+CD45RA+ naive T cells.

The sequenced DNA: TGTGCCAGCAGCTTATCGGTCCTAGCGGGATTGAGCTCCTACGAGCAGTACTTC. Its translation is CASSLSVLAGLSSYEQYF. The V gene is TRBV7-2 and the J gene is TRBJ2-7, and 9 junction bases match TRBD2. CDR1 SGHTA and CDR2 FQGNSA were looked up in the germline V gene. The CDR3 numbers 18 residues from cysteine through phenylalanine. Just the 54-base CDR3 DNA is kept, in frame starting at base 1. V is pruned by 2 bases and J by 0 bases, leaving 11 bases of the junction without a gene match.